This T cell receptor (beta chain) was obtained from a study of blood T cell repertoires in COVID-19. The wider study: Nucleic acid was either cDNA or gDNA, and it came from T cells, B-cell-depleted T cells, or PBMCs.

Germline loops: CDR1 MDHEN, CDR2 SYDVKM. The CDR3 consists of 16 residues. V lost 5 bases, J lost 7 bases, and 17 bases stayed unmatched. This table comes from immunoSEQ multiplex PCR, and its TCRdb copy is limited to in-frame clones, with some not included. The data show roughly 410,000 clones, 89% seen once. The source of this sequence is a man in his forties with acute or convalescent COVID-19. The sequenced sample was peripheral blood. The V call is TRBV28, the J call TRBJ2-7, with 7 nucleotides matching TRBD2. The CDR3, as DNA: TGTGCCAGCAGTCCAATACTAATCCGGATGGGAGGGGAGCAGTACTTC. It encodes CASSPILIRMGGEQYF.